The clone carrying this T cell receptor (beta chain) was observed at least ten times. Its antigen remains unidentified. The sample comes from a study of T cells in Graves' hyperthyroidism and ophthalmopathy. TCR beta CDR3 region amplification was performed from RNA transcripts. The HTBI set primed first-round TCR CDR3 RT-PCR. Via MiXCR, TCRdb re-called the multiplex PCR reads, giving one row per CDR3 protein. The sample contains a few hundred thousand distinct CDR3 sequences, about 43% of which appear only once. The germline CDR1 and CDR2 sequences are SGHDN and FVKESK. The CDR3 spans 17 residues. The germline V and J ends were trimmed by 0 bases and 3 bases, with 17 bases remaining between them. Whole-study findings and limits: Blood also showed most of the thyroid clonotypes that were expanded above 0.001. In simple terms, a model built on 13 V-J features told ophthalmopathy apart from stable hyperthyroidism.

The specimen was peripheral blood or thyroid tissue (not recorded which). This clonotype originated in an adult woman with Graves' disease, either hyperthyroidism or ophthalmopathy (not recorded which). The chain links TRBV14 to TRBJ2-5, with D perhaps being TRBD1 or TRBD2 (5 bases each). The CDR3 here is CASSQDYVTGGEETQYF. CDR3 sequence (DNA): TGTGCCAGCAGCCAAGATTATGTAACAGGAGGAGAAGAGACCCAGTACTTC.